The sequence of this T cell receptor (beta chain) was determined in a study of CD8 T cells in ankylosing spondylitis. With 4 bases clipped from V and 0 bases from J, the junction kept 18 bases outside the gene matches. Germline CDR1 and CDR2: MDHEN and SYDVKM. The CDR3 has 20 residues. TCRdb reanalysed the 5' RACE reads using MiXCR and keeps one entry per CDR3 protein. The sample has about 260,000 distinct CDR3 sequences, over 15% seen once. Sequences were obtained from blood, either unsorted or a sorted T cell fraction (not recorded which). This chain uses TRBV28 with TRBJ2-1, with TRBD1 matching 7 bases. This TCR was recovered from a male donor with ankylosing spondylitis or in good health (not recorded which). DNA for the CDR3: TGTGCCAGCAGTTCCCCCAGGTTTACGGGACAGTGGAGCTCCTACAATGAGCAGTTCTTC. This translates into CASSSPRFTGQWSSYNEQFF.